The clone carrying this T cell receptor beta chain was counted ten times or more. The target antigen is unknown. This specimen comes from a study of CD8 T cells in ankylosing spondylitis. CDR3 length: 17 residues. The germline CDR1 and CDR2 sequences are MNHEY and SMNVEV (reference sequence). V gave up 6 bases and J gave up 2 bases; unmatched junction bases: 12. Quantitative barcoded 5'-RACE was used to prepare TCR beta libraries. TCRdb passed the 5' RACE reads through MiXCR, listing each CDR3 protein once. This table has about 220,000 distinct CDR3 sequences, 5.5% to 7.5% appearing once. Notes on the study in general: Ankylosing spondylitis blood seemed to carry a telltale TCR beta motif made of roughly eight highly homologous variants.

What was sequenced was blood, either unsorted or a sorted T cell fraction (not recorded which). The chain joins TRBV27 to TRBJ2-3; 9 bases are a match to TRBD2. This clonotype was obtained from a male donor with ankylosing spondylitis. DNA for the CDR3: TGTGCCAGCAGCCCCGCGGAGGCGGGAGGGAACACAGATACGCAGTATTTT. Translating gives CASSPAEAGGNTDTQYF.